This TCR beta chain was documented in a study of T cells in Graves' hyperthyroidism and ophthalmopathy. Study-wide background: Pretreatment peripheral blood was obtained at initial diagnosis. The study, taken as a whole, reports: Most thyroid clonotypes expanded above 0.001 appeared in blood too.

Amplification yielded TCR beta CDR3 regions, with RNA transcripts as the source. When the TCR CDR3 underwent first-round RT-PCR, the HTBI primer set was used. In TCRdb, the multiplex PCR reads were re-called with MiXCR into one record per CDR3 protein. Of around 390,000 distinct CDR3 sequences detected, around 15% appear once; the ten largest clones hold around 20%. This clonotype was picked up many times. Its cognate antigen is unknown. Deletions cut 4 bases from V and 3 bases from J, with 9 bases between. Germline loops: CDR1 SQVTM, CDR2 ANQGSEA. The CDR3 has 12 residues. Ophthalmopathy cases scored 3 or more on the Clinical Activity Score and 4 or more on NOSPECS grade, with duration below 3 months.

The sequencing sample was made of blood. The receptor was derived from a woman in her twenties or thirties with Graves' ophthalmopathy. The chain links TRBV29-1 to TRBJ2-5, with a possible D match to TRBD1 (5 bases). The CDR3 DNA reads TGCAGCGTTGCCAGGGTAGAAGAGACCCAGTACTTC. It translates to CSVARVEETQYF.